The rows below give T cell receptor beta chains drawn from one sample of a study of regulatory T cells in long-lasting Graves disease. A single record per CDR3 protein comes from TCRdb applying MiXCR to the multiplex PCR reads. The sample consists of about half a million distinct CDR3 sequences, 12% of them appearing once. This sample was also put to use in a study of T cells in Graves' hyperthyroidism and ophthalmopathy.

Here the sequenced sample was peripheral blood mononuclear cells (PBMCs), taken at new diagnosis, from a patient treated with antithyroid drugs. The receptors were gathered from a woman in her twenties or thirties with Graves disease. The CDR3 runs from the conserved cysteine through the conserved F or W. A D gene is named only where the DNA matches it firmly. Size is stated for part of the rows, as once, few or many counts, or as a class when the clone is expanded.

TRBV25-1	TRBD1	NA	TRBJ1-6	CASKRTGEASPLHF	TGTGCCAGCAAACGGACAGGGGAAGCCTCACCCCTCCACTTT
TRBV20-1	NA	many	TRBJ2-3	CSARGQGSTDTQYF	TGCAGTGCTAGAGGCCAGGGGAGCACAGATACGCAGTATTTT
TRBV18	TRBD1	NA	TRBJ1-3	CASSPSGQSGNTIYF	TGTGCCAGCTCACCCTCGGGACAGTCAGGAAACACCATATATTTT
TRBV6-1	NA	many	TRBJ1-2	CASSDYGRQNYGYTF	TGTGCCAGCAGTGATTACGGGCGACAGAACTATGGCTACACCTTC
TRBV27	NA	NA	TRBJ2-7	CASRTAKPPYEQYF	TGTGCCAGCAGAACAGCCAAACCCCCCTACGAGCAGTACTTC
TRBV30	TRBD1	many	TRBJ1-5	CAWTSGGGQPQHF	TGTGCCTGGACCTCAGGGGGAGGACAGCCCCAGCATTTT
TRBV30	TRBD1	many	TRBJ2-7	CAWSGGTGAYEQYF	TGTGCCTGGAGCGGGGGGACAGGGGCCTACGAGCAGTACTTC
TRBV19	NA	many	TRBJ1-1	CASSIMGGTGTEAFF	TGTGCCAGTAGTATTATGGGGGGAACGGGCACTGAAGCTTTCTTT
TRBV28	TRBD1	many	TRBJ2-7	CASRRTGGYYEQYF	TGTGCCAGCAGACGGACAGGGGGTTACTACGAGCAGTACTTC
TRBV6-9	TRBD1	NA	TRBJ1-2	CASSSPTGGRDGYTF	TGTGCCAGCAGTTCCCCGACAGGGGGCAGGGATGGCTACACCTTC
TRBV7-3	TRBD2	many	TRBJ2-1	CASSLTSGGTNEQFF	TGTGCCAGCAGCCTGACTAGCGGGGGAACCAATGAGCAGTTCTTC
TRBV27	TRBD1	many	TRBJ1-2	CATWGGDSPPNYGYTF	TGTGCCACCTGGGGTGGGGACAGCCCTCCTAACTATGGCTACACCTTC
TRBV6-1	TRBD2	many	TRBJ2-1	CASSDRRLAGANYNEQFF	TGTGCCAGCAGTGACCGACGACTAGCGGGAGCTAACTACAATGAGCAGTTCTTC
TRBV18	NA	many	TRBJ2-7	CASSPQGPYEQYF	TGTGCCAGCTCACCACAGGGTCCCTACGAGCAGTACTTC
TRBV11-2	TRBD2	many	TRBJ2-5	CASSLGSGALDF	TGTGCCAGCAGCTTAGGAAGCGGGGCCCTTGACTTC
TRBV6-2/TRBV6-3	NA	many	TRBJ1-2	CASSYGTKIYGYTF	TGTGCCAGCAGTTACGGGACTAAGATCTATGGCTACACCTTC
TRBV28	NA	few	TRBJ1-1	CASFRTPNTEAFF	TGTGCCAGCTTTAGGACTCCGAACACTGAAGCTTTCTTT
TRBV7-8	NA	many	TRBJ1-5	CASSLNREGQPQHF	TGTGCCAGCAGCTTAAACAGGGAGGGTCAGCCCCAGCATTTT
TRBV10-3	TRBD1	NA	TRBJ1-5	CATKTGDQPQHF	TGTGCCACTAAGACAGGGGATCAGCCCCAGCATTTT
TRBV30	TRBD2	many	TRBJ2-1	CASSSGFYNEQFF	TGTGCCTCCTCTAGCGGATTCTACAATGAGCAGTTCTTC
TRBV20-1	TRBD2	NA	TRBJ2-7	CSAGYRTSGRDEQYF	TGCAGTGCAGGGTACAGGACTAGCGGGAGGGATGAGCAGTACTTC
TRBV11-2	NA	many	TRBJ2-2	CASSFSIGRVHGELFF	TGTGCCAGCAGCTTTAGTATTGGCAGGGTTCACGGGGAGCTGTTTTTT
TRBV20-1	TRBD1	few	TRBJ2-5	CSAWDRAKETQYF	TGCAGTGCTTGGGACAGGGCCAAGGAGACCCAGTACTTC
TRBV7-2	NA	many	TRBJ2-7	CASSLGTALPYEQYF	TGTGCCAGCAGCTTAGGGACAGCTCTCCCCTACGAGCAGTACTTC
TRBV19	TRBD2	NA	TRBJ2-1	CASSIIPGGRNEQFF	TGTGCCAGTAGTATAATCCCGGGAGGAAGGAATGAGCAGTTCTTC
TRBV19	NA	many	TRBJ1-1	CASSIRRDGTEAFF	TGTGCCAGTAGTATTCGACGCGACGGCACTGAAGCTTTCTTT
TRBV10-3	NA	many	TRBJ1-1	CAISEDRLNTEAFF	TGTGCCATCAGTGAGGACAGACTGAACACTGAAGCTTTCTTT
TRBV19	TRBD2	many	TRBJ2-1	CASSISELAGSSYNEQFF	TGTGCCAGTAGTATCTCGGAACTAGCGGGAAGCTCCTACAATGAGCAGTTCTTC
TRBV5-1	NA	many	TRBJ1-6	CASSLGQLGYNSPLHF	TGCGCCAGCAGCTTGGGACAATTGGGCTATAATTCACCCCTCCACTTT
TRBV2	NA	many	TRBJ1-1	CASRTRSRLGTEAFF	TGTGCCAGCAGGACAAGGTCAAGGTTGGGCACTGAAGCTTTCTTT
TRBV28	NA	many	TRBJ1-2	CASSLWLGGRDPRGYTF	TGTGCCAGCAGTTTATGGCTAGGTGGCCGGGACCCTCGAGGCTACACCTTC
TRBV15	TRBD1	many	TRBJ1-4	CATSGDRALNEKLFF	TGTGCCACCAGCGGTGACAGGGCTCTTAATGAAAAACTGTTTTTT
TRBV6-2/TRBV6-3	NA	few	TRBJ1-5	CASSPKTTIVSNQPQHF	TGTGCCAGCAGCCCCAAAACGACGATAGTTAGCAATCAGCCCCAGCATTTT
TRBV4-1	TRBD1	NA	TRBJ2-7	CASSLYTDRGTYEQYF	TGCGCCAGCAGCCTATACACGGACAGGGGAACCTACGAGCAGTACTTC
TRBV20-1	TRBD2	NA	TRBJ2-3	CSARDRLAASTDTQYF	TGCAGTGCTAGAGATAGGCTAGCGGCTAGCACAGATACGCAGTATTTT
TRBV19	NA	few	TRBJ1-1	CASSQQFSNTEAFF	TGTGCCAGTAGTCAACAGTTCAGCAACACTGAAGCTTTCTTT
TRBV12-3/TRBV12-4	NA	many	TRBJ2-7	CASSLARDGRRDF	TGTGCCAGCAGTTTAGCTCGAGACGGGCGGCGGGACTTC
TRBV5-1	TRBD2	NA	TRBJ2-7	CASSSGGSQLEQYF	TGCGCCAGCAGCTCGGGCGGGAGTCAACTCGAGCAGTACTTC
TRBV4-3	NA	few	TRBJ1-3	CASSQDPGTTIYF	TGCGCCAGCAGCCAAGATCCAGGAACGACCATATATTTT
TRBV4-1	NA	few	TRBJ1-5	CASSQVWRVDQPQHF	TGCGCCAGCAGCCAAGTTTGGAGGGTAGATCAGCCCCAGCATTTT
TRBV28	TRBD2	many	TRBJ2-5	CASSGSLAGIQETQYF	TGTGCCAGCAGTGGATCTCTAGCGGGGATACAAGAGACCCAGTACTTC
TRBV6-8	NA	many	TRBJ2-7	CASRGAVPRVTHEQYF	TGTGCCAGCAGGGGAGCGGTCCCACGTGTGACGCACGAGCAGTACTTC
TRBV12-3/TRBV12-4	TRBD2	many	TRBJ2-7	CASSLRTSGRGISSYEQYF	TGTGCCAGCAGCCTAAGGACTAGCGGGAGGGGGATAAGCTCCTACGAGCAGTACTTC
TRBV7-9	NA	many	TRBJ2-2	CASSLLPGYALNTGELFF	TGTGCCAGCAGCTTATTACCAGGTTACGCTCTGAACACCGGGGAGCTGTTTTTT
TRBV11-1	NA	few	TRBJ2-5	CASSLTTGSGTQYF	TGTGCCAGCAGCTTGACGACCGGGAGCGGGACCCAGTACTTC
TRBV7-9	NA	few	TRBJ2-3	CASVAGTDTQYF	TGTGCCAGCGTAGCGGGCACAGATACGCAGTATTTT
TRBV7-2	NA	NA	TRBJ2-1	CASSPRRDYNEQFF	TGTGCCAGCAGCCCTCGAAGGGACTACAATGAGCAGTTCTTC
TRBV7-9	TRBD1	NA	TRBJ2-5	CASSLRRDRGRETQYF	TGTGCCAGCAGCCTCCGCCGGGACAGGGGGCGAGAGACCCAGTACTTC